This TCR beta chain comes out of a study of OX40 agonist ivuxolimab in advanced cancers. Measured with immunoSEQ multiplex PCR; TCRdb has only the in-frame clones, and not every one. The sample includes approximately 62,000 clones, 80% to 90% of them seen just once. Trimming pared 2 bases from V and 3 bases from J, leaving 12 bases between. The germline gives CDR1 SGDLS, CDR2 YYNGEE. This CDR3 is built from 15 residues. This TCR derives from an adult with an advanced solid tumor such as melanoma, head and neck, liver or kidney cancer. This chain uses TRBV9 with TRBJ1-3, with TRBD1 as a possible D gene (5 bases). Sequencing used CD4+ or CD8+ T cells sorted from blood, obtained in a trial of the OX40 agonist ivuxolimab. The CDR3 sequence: CASSVSGRIGNTIYF. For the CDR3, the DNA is TGTGCCAGCAGCGTCTCAGGGCGAATTGGAAACACCATATATTTT.